One and the same sample provided the 9 T cell receptor beta chains below, sequenced in a study of vaccination effects on CD4 cells after COVID-19. No cognate antigen is known for these TCRs. The ViraFEST assay expanded antigen-specific CD4+ T cells with viral peptide pools before sequencing. When roughly eleven days of culture had elapsed, CD4+ T cells were isolated. Their SARS-CoV-2 infection, verified by PCR, occurred between March and December 2020. Here immunoSEQ multiplex PCR was the method, and the copy in TCRdb shows in-frame clones only, minus some. There are 35,000 to 55,000 clones in the sample; under 80% occur only once, and around a third lies in the top ten. The specimen was CD4+ T cells from PBMCs cultured with a peptide pool, collected before COVID-19 vaccination. The receptors were gathered from a human donor who had a prior SARS-CoV-2 infection.

For the CDR3, the DNA is TGTGCCAGCAGCTTGTACCAGACGGCCAATGAGCAGTTCTTC. Protein: CASSLYQTANEQFF. V and J are TRBV11-1 and TRBJ2-1; D gene uncertain. Trimming removed 3 bases at V and 6 bases at J, with 12 bases between. Germline V gene lookup returns CDR1 SGHAT and CDR2 FQDESV (reference sequence). The CDR3 consists of 14 residues.

This clone has only one observation. The gene calls are TRBV18 and TRBJ2-3; TRBD1 agrees at 8 bases. V lost 10 bases, J lost 2 bases, and 11 bases stayed unmatched. The CDR3 covers 15 residues. CDR1 is KGHSH and CDR2 is LQKENI in the germline V gene. CDR3 DNA: TGTGCCACCGAAGACAGGGGTGGGGCCACAGATACGCAGTATTTT. Translated: CATEDRGGATDTQYF. Full variable domain (rest looked up from reference TRBV18 and TRBJ2-3): NAGVMQNPRHLVRRRGQEARLRCSPMKGHSHVYWYRQLPEEGLKFMVYLQKENIIDESGMPKERFSAEFPKEGPSILRIQQVVRGDSAAYFCATEDRGGATDTQYFGPGTRLTVL.

The rearrangement links TRBV7-2 to TRBJ1-1; possible D gene TRBD1, 6 bases. The germline V gene has CDR1 SGHTA and CDR2 FQGNSA. The CDR3 is 17 amino acids. V was trimmed by 0 bases and J by 1 base, leaving 15 bases between them. The CDR3 loop reads CASSLAVYRVPNTEAFF. CDR3 bases: TGTGCCAGCAGCTTAGCAGTTTACAGGGTCCCGAACACTGAAGCTTTCTTT. The whole variable domain, filled in from reference TRBV7-2 and TRBJ1-1, reads GAGVSQSPSNKVTEKGKDVELRCDPISGHTALYWYRQSLGQGLEFLIYFQGNSAPDKSGLPSDRFSAERTGGSVSTLTIQRTQQEDSAVYLCASSLAVYRVPNTEAFFGQGTRLTVV.

V and J are TRBV21-1 and TRBJ2-6; the D segment call TRBD1 is taken from the table without a DNA check. TRBV21-1 counts as a pseudogene. The CDR3 consists of 16 residues. The DNA for the CDR3 is TGTGCCAGCAGCAAAGACAGGCGAGCAGGGGCCAACGTCCTGACTTTC. Amino acids: CASSKDRRAGANVLTF.

This chain joins TRBV5-4 and TRBJ2-3, with a possible D match to TRBD2 (6 bases). Germline CDR1 SGHNT, CDR2 YYREEE (reference sequence). CDR3 length: 16 residues. V was clipped by 2 bases and J by 0 bases, with 13 bases between them. In DNA, the CDR3 is TGTGCCAGCAGCTTACGACTAGAAAGTAGCACAGATACGCAGTATTTT. Translation: CASSLRLESSTDTQYF.

This chain joins TRBV27 and TRBJ2-2, with TRBD1 as a possible D gene (8 bases). V lost 5 bases to trimming and J lost 4 bases, with 14 bases between them. The CDR3 is 15 amino acids. Germline V gives CDR1 MNHEY, CDR2 SMNVEV (reference sequence). In nucleotides, the CDR3 is TGTGCCAGCAGTCCGGACAGGGAGGGCACCGGGGAGCTGTTTTTT. Protein: CASSPDREGTGELFF.

V is TRBV29-1 and J is TRBJ2-5; the match to TRBD2 covers 14 bases. The CDR3 is made up of 16 amino acids. The J segment lost 3 bases and the V segment lost 3 bases, leaving 6 bases of the junction unmatched. Germline values: CDR1 SQVTM, CDR2 ANQGSEA. The chain's CDR3 is CSVEGRLAGGEETQYF. As DNA, the CDR3 is TGCAGCGTTGAGGGCAGACTAGCGGGAGGGGAAGAGACCCAGTACTTC.

V and J are TRBV5-5 and TRBJ2-3; the D gene is possibly TRBD2 (6 bases). Trimming took 0 bases from V and 5 from J, leaving 16 bases between them. There are 16 residues in the CDR3. CDR1 and CDR2 from the germline V gene are SGHKS and YYEKEE (reference sequence). The CDR3 coding sequence is TGTGCCAGCAGCTTGGCCGGACCCCACGGGGGAGATACGCAGTATTTT. Translating it yields CASSLAGPHGGDTQYF.

This chain connects TRBV27 to TRBJ1-2, with a weak D call TRBD1 (6 bases). The CDR3 has 13 residues. Germline lookup yields CDR1 MNHEY and CDR2 SMNVEV (reference sequence). Trimming removed 3 bases at V and 5 bases at J, with 10 bases between. The CDR3 protein is CASSFAQGYGYTF. CDR3 bases: TGTGCCAGCAGTTTCGCACAGGGTTATGGCTACACCTTC.